Below are 22 T cell receptor beta chains sequenced from a single sample in a study of cytomegalovirus exposure and HLA in healthy donors. Researchers ran the PCR with 60 Vbeta and 13 Jbeta primers. Sequencing was performed with immunoSEQ multiplex PCR; in TCRdb, only in-frame clones are kept and a portion is missing. The table shows around 100,000 clones, with more than 70% occurring only once. The sample taken for sequencing was PBMCs. Every receptor here comes from a male donor in good health and CMV-seropositive.

The J gene is TRBJ2-1, the V gene TRBV14, with D possibly being TRBD2 (7 bases). CDR3 length: 13 residues. Germline CDR1 and CDR2: SGHDN and FVKESK. V lost 0 bases to trimming and J lost 13 bases, with 13 bases between them. CDR3 protein: CASSQDPRGPQFF. DNA of the CDR3: TGTGCCAGCAGCCAAGATCCGCGGGGGCCACAGTTCTTC.

CDR3 amino acids: CATRRADRAYEQYF. For the CDR3, the DNA is TGTGCCACCAGGCGAGCGGACAGGGCCTACGAGCAGTACTTC. The chain recombines TRBV19 with TRBJ2-7, with TRBD1 matching 8 bases. CDR1 is LNHDA and CDR2 is SQIVND in the germline V gene (reference sequence). The CDR3 consists of 14 residues. J lost 2 bases, V lost 10 bases, and 10 bases had no gene match.

V usage is TRBV2 and J usage is TRBJ1-2; TRBD1 is a possible D gene (6 bases). This CDR3 is built from 12 residues. CDR1 is SNHLY and CDR2 is FYNNEI in the germline V gene. The ends were cut back, 7 bases at V and 1 base at J, with 7 bases in the middle. CDR3 sequence reads: CASKDSNYGYTF. The CDR3 nucleotides read TGTGCCAGCAAGGACAGTAACTATGGCTACACCTTC.

This chain uses TRBV6-6 with TRBJ1-1; 11 positions agree with TRBD1. V was pared by 2 bases and J by 7 bases, with 9 bases of the junction left unmatched. Germline V gene lookup returns CDR1 MNHNY and CDR2 SVGAGI (reference sequence). This CDR3 is 16 amino acids long. CDR3 DNA: TGTGCCAGCAGTTACCCCAGCAGGGACAGGGGGTTTGAAGCTTTCTTT. Its protein product is CASSYPSRDRGFEAFF.

This clone was seen a handful of times. The gene calls are TRBV9 and TRBJ2-1; 15 bases fit TRBD2. Germline lookup yields CDR1 SGDLS and CDR2 YYNGEE. The ends lost 4 bases at V and 7 bases at J; junction bases unmatched: 6. The CDR3 sequence is 16 residues long. The CDR3 nucleotides read TGTGCCAGCAGCTCTCGAGGACTAGCGGGAGGGAATGAGCAGTTCTTC. This encodes CASSSRGLAGGNEQFF.

The rearrangement links TRBV28 to TRBJ2-7, with 9 bases lining up with TRBD2. Germline CDR1 is MDHEN and CDR2 is SYDVKM. CDR3 length: 15 residues. With V trimmed by 3 bases and J by 7 bases, 10 bases remained unmatched. For the CDR3, the DNA is TGTGCCAGCAGTTTCGGGGCGGGAGGGCCTGGTGAGCAGTACTTC. Its translation is CASSFGAGGPGEQYF.

The V and J genes are TRBV28 and TRBJ2-7; 9 positions agree with TRBD1. Germline CDR1 MDHEN, CDR2 SYDVKM. The CDR3 loop spans 14 amino acids. J was trimmed by 5 bases and V by 7 bases; bases with no gene match: 9. In DNA form, the CDR3 reads TGTGCCAGCATGAGAAGGGACAGGGCGGACGAGCAGTACTTC. This codes for CASMRRDRADEQYF.

This clone was observed a single time. The chain joins TRBV19 to TRBJ2-3, with a possible D match to TRBD2 (5 bases). This CDR3 region has 16 residues. Trimming stripped 0 bases from V and 3 bases from J, with 13 bases between. Germline assignment: CDR1 LNHDA and CDR2 SQIVND (reference sequence). CDR3 in amino acids: CASSIDQVGITDTQYF. In nucleotides, the CDR3 is TGTGCCAGTAGTATAGATCAGGTCGGGATAACAGATACGCAGTATTTT.

V usage is TRBV27 and J usage is TRBJ2-7, with 10 nucleotides matching TRBD1. With 10 bases clipped from V and 2 bases from J, the junction kept 5 bases outside the gene matches. This CDR3 has 13 residues. Germline V gives CDR1 MNHEY, CDR2 SMNVEV (reference sequence). The chain's CDR3 is CATSGTGAYEQYF. The CDR3 coding sequence is TGTGCCACATCCGGGACAGGGGCCTACGAGCAGTACTTC.

CDR3 loop: CASSENMMAGIVQETQYF. In DNA, the CDR3 is TGTGCCAGCAGTGAAAACATGATGGCAGGTATCGTTCAAGAGACCCAGTACTTC. The chain couples TRBV6-1 to TRBJ2-5; D not resolved. V was trimmed by 2 bases and J by 2 bases, leaving 21 bases between them. The CDR3 extends over 18 amino acids. Germline CDR1 MNHNS, CDR2 SASEGT.

This clone was recorded only once. This chain joins TRBV7-9 and TRBJ2-7; tentative D call: TRBD2 (6 bases). The CDR3 has 15 amino acids. From germline, CDR1 is SEHNR and CDR2 FQNEAQ (reference sequence). The ends were cut back, 6 bases at V and 5 bases at J, with 20 bases in the middle. The CDR3 nucleotides read TGTGCCAGCAGTTTAACTCGCGGGGCTTTCGACGAGCAGTACTTC. Translation gives CASSLTRGAFDEQYF. The full variable domain, rest sourced from reference TRBV7-9 and TRBJ2-7, is DTGVSQNPRHKITKRGQNVTFRCDPISEHNRLYWYRQTLGQGPEFLTYFQNEAQLEKSRLLSDRFSAERPKGSFSTLEIQRTEQGDSAMYLCASSLTRGAFDEQYFGPGTRLTVT.

The CDR3 sequence is CASSYDRGSYEQYF. The DNA for the CDR3 is TGTGCCAGCAGTTACGACAGGGGCTCCTACGAGCAGTACTTC. The chain couples TRBV6-5 to TRBJ2-7, with 8 nucleotides matching TRBD1. Trimming at V came to 2 bases and at J to 0 bases, leaving 0 bases not matched to a gene. CDR3 size: 14 residues. CDR1 is MNHEY and CDR2 is SVGAGI in the germline V gene.

The V gene is TRBV5-1, the J gene TRBJ2-1; weak D call: TRBD2 (5 bases). The length of the CDR3 is 13 residues. V lost 0 bases and J 10 bases, leaving 11 bases between the germline ends. CDR1 SGHRS and CDR2 YFSETQ come from the germline V gene. The CDR3 region has the DNA TGCGCCAGCAGCTTGGGAAACGGGGAGGAGCAGTTCTTC. Amino acid sequence: CASSLGNGEEQFF.

The chain combines TRBV6-5 with TRBJ2-5; D ambiguous. The last part of the DNA fits TRBJ2-7 better; the J call may be wrong. The CDR3 loop spans 9 amino acids. From germline, CDR1 is MNHEY and CDR2 SVGAGI. This CDR3 reads CASNYEQYF. For the CDR3, the DNA is TGTGCCAGTAACTACGAGCAGTACTTC.

The chain recombines TRBV13 with TRBJ2-3; a possible D gene is TRBD2 (6 bases). From germline, CDR1 is PRHDT and CDR2 FYEKMQ (reference sequence). The V end lost 0 bases, the J end lost 2 bases, and 12 bases lay between the germline ends. The CDR3 extends over 16 amino acids. This chain's CDR3 is CASSLGGGLATDTQYF. The CDR3 DNA is TGTGCCAGCAGCTTAGGCGGGGGTCTGGCCACAGATACGCAGTATTTT.

CDR3 sequence: CASSLLGLNEQFF. The CDR3 DNA reads as TGTGCCAGCAGTTTACTAGGTCTCAATGAGCAGTTCTTC. This chain joins TRBV28 and TRBJ2-1; no firm D call. Germline V gives CDR1 MDHEN, CDR2 SYDVKM. Trimming shortened V by 2 bases and J by 6 bases, and 8 bases separated the two germline ends. The CDR3 has 13 residues.

This clone was detected a few times. This chain uses TRBV6-1 with TRBJ2-1; 8 nucleotides agree with TRBD1. The junction had 1 base not matched to a gene; V was cut back by 3 bases and J by 3 bases. Germline loops: CDR1 MNHNS, CDR2 SASEGT. The CDR3 loop spans 14 amino acids. This chain's CDR3 is CASSDGTGYNEQFF. Here the CDR3 DNA reads TGTGCCAGCAGTGATGGGACAGGCTACAATGAGCAGTTCTTC.

This rearrangement joins TRBV5-1 to TRBJ2-5; 10 bases are shared with TRBD1. With V trimmed by 4 bases and J by 2 bases, 8 bases remained unmatched. This CDR3 is built from 16 residues. Germline values: CDR1 SGHRS, CDR2 YFSETQ. This chain's CDR3 is CASSEGPGQGQETQYF. The CDR3, as DNA: TGCGCCAGCAGCGAAGGACCGGGACAGGGGCAAGAGACCCAGTACTTC.

The chain combines TRBV27 with TRBJ1-5, with 7 nucleotides matching TRBD1. The CDR3 is 15 residues long. CDR1 is MNHEY, CDR2 SMNVEV, per germline (reference sequence). The V and J ends lost 2 bases and 5 bases, in that order; junction bases with no gene match: 6. The CDR3 DNA is TGTGCCAGCAGTTTAGGGGCAGGGGGATATCAGCCCCAGCATTTT. Encoded protein: CASSLGAGGYQPQHF.

The sample holds a few counts of this clone. J is TRBJ1-1 and V is TRBV28, with D perhaps matching TRBD1 (6 bases). This CDR3 contains 15 residues. Between the trimmed V and J ends, which lost 6 bases and 4 bases, there was a span of 18 bases. The germline V gene has CDR1 MDHEN and CDR2 SYDVKM. The CDR3 DNA is TGTGCCAGCAGCCCATGGGCTTTCAGGGGCACTGAAGCTTTCTTT. This encodes CASSPWAFRGTEAFF.

The chain is built from TRBV5-1 and TRBJ2-3, with TRBD2 matching 8 bases. Germline V gene sequence: CDR1 SGHRS, CDR2 YFSETQ. CDR3 length equals 12 residues. V was pared by 0 bases and J by 11 bases, with 2 bases of the junction left unmatched. DNA of the CDR3: TGCGCCAGCAGCTTGGATCTAGCGGGGCAGTATTTT. This encodes CASSLDLAGQYF.

The genes are TRBV2 and TRBJ1-6; a possible D gene is TRBD1 (6 bases). The CDR3 contains 15 residues. V lost 1 base and J lost 7, with 11 bases in between. Germline CDR1 reads SNHLY; CDR2 reads FYNNEI. The CDR3 bases are TGTGCCAGCAGTGAAGAGACAGGTCCGAATTCACCCCTCCACTTT. This translates into CASSEETGPNSPLHF. Supplemented by reference TRBV2 and TRBJ1-6, the full variable domain reads EPEVTQTPSHQVTQMGQEVILRCVPISNHLYFYWYRQILGQKVEFLVSFYNNEISEKSEIFDDQFSVERPDGSNFTLKIRSTKLEDSAMYFCASSEETGPNSPLHFGNGTRLTVT.